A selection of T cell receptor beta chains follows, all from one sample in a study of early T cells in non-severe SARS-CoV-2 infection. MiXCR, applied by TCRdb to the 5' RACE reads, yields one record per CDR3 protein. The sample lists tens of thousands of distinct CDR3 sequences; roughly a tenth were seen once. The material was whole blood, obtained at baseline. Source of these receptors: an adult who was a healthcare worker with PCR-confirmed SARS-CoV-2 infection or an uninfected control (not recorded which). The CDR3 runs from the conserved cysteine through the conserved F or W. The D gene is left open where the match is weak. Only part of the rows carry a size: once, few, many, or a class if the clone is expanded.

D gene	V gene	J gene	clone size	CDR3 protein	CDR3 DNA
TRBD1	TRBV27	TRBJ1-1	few	CASSAYRGINTEAFF	TGTGCCAGCAGTGCTTACAGGGGGATCAACACTGAAGCTTTCTTT
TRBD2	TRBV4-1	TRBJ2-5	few	CASSQQVAGRETQYF	TGCGCCAGCAGCCAGCAAGTAGCGGGACGGGAGACCCAGTACTTC
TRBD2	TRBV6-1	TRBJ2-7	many	CASQREGTYEQYF	TGTGCCAGTCAGCGGGAGGGTACCTACGAGCAGTACTTC
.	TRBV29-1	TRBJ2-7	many	CSVSGVYEQYF	TGCAGCGTTTCGGGGGTTTACGAGCAGTACTTC
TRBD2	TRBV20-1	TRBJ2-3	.	CSARDRGDGSSSGTQYF	TGCAGTGCTAGAGATCGGGGGGACGGGAGCTCGTCGGGTACGCAGTATTTT
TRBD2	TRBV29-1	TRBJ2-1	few	CSARTPSGVFKQFF	TGCAGCGCCCGAACCCCTAGCGGGGTTTTTAAGCAGTTCTTC
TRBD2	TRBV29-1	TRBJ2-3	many	CSVVWLAGNTDTQYF	TGCAGCGTTGTGTGGCTAGCGGGAAACACAGATACGCAGTATTTT
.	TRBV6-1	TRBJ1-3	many	CASIPSLGNTIYF	TGTGCCAGCATTCCCAGTCTTGGAAACACCATATATTTT
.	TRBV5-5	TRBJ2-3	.	CASSSPSTDTQYF	TGTGCCAGCAGCAGCCCTAGCACAGATACGCAGTATTTT
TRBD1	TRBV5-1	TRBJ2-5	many	CASSTDRVSQYF	TGCGCCAGCAGCACGGACAGGGTTTCCCAGTACTTC
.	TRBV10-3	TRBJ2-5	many	CAISESSASLNPQETQYF	TGTGCCATCAGTGAGTCGTCTGCTTCCCTAAATCCCCAAGAGACCCAGTACTTC
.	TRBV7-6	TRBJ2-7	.	CASSTGISYEQYF	TGTGCCAGCAGCACAGGGATATCCTACGAGCAGTACTTC
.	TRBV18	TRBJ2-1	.	CASSPPFSEGGEQFF	TGTGCCAGCTCACCACCGTTCTCCGAAGGGGGTGAGCAGTTCTTC
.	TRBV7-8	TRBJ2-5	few	CASSLSRETQYF	TGTGCCAGCAGCCTCAGCCGGGAGACCCAGTACTTC
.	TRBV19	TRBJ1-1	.	CASSISRGAEAFF	TGTGCCAGTAGTATCTCCCGAGGAGCTGAAGCTTTCTTT
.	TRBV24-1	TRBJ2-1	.	CATSEADRFGHNEQFF	TGTGCCACCAGTGAGGCCGACAGATTTGGTCACAATGAGCAGTTCTTC
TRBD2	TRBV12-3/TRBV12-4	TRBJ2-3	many	CASSLGLAGTDTQYF	TGTGCCAGCAGTTTGGGACTAGCGGGAACAGATACGCAGTATTTT
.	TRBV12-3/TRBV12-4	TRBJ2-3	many	CASSLGNRATDTQYF	TGTGCCAGCAGTTTGGGTAACAGGGCGACAGATACGCAGTATTTT
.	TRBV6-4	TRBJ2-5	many	CASSNGPQETQYF	TGTGCCAGCAGTAACGGACCGCAAGAGACCCAGTACTTC
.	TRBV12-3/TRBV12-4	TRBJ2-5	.	CASTQWGNRETQYF	TGTGCCAGCACCCAGTGGGGGAATAGAGAGACCCAGTACTTC
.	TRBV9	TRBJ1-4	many	CASSVAAGAAGGEKLFF	TGTGCCAGCAGCGTAGCGGCAGGAGCTGCTGGGGGTGAAAAACTGTTTTTT
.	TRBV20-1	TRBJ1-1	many	CSARDSTDTKIGTEAFF	TGCAGTGCTAGAGATTCAACGGACACAAAGATCGGGACTGAAGCTTTCTTT
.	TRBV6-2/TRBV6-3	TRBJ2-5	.	CASRQSGETQYF	TGTGCCAGCAGACAAAGCGGGGAGACCCAGTACTTC
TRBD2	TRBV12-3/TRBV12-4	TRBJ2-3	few	CASRKGLLAGSTDTQYF	TGTGCCAGCAGAAAGGGGCTTCTAGCGGGGAGCACAGATACGCAGTATTTT
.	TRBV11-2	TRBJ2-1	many	CASSLGLYNEQFF	TGTGCCAGCAGCTTAGGGCTCTACAATGAGCAGTTCTTC
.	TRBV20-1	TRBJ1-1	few	CSASPRVTGADTEAFF	TGCAGTGCTAGTCCTAGGGTCACAGGCGCGGACACTGAAGCTTTCTTT
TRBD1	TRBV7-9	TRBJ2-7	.	CASSDQGGTGPEQYF	TGTGCCAGCAGCGATCAAGGTGGGACAGGCCCCGAGCAGTACTTC
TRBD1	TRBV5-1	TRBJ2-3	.	CASSLTGESSTDTQYF	TGCGCCAGCAGCTTGACAGGGGAGTCTAGCACAGATACGCAGTATTTT
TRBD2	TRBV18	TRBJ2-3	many	CASSRTSGDTQYF	TGTGCCAGCTCAAGGACTAGCGGAGATACGCAGTATTTT
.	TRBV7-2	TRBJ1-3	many	CASSLQPGVEGNTIYF	TGTGCCAGCAGCTTACAACCCGGGGTGGAAGGAAACACCATATATTTT
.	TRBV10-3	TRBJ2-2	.	CAISERGATSGELFF	TGTGCCATCAGTGAAAGGGGCGCGACGAGCGGGGAGCTGTTTTTT
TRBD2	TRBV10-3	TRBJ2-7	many	CAINPSGSSYEQYF	TGTGCCATCAATCCCAGCGGGAGCTCCTACGAGCAGTACTTC
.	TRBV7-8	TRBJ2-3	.	CASSLVANTDTQYF	TGTGCCAGCAGCTTAGTAGCGAACACAGATACGCAGTATTTT
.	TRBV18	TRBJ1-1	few	CASSPQDSGYTEAFF	TGTGCCAGCTCACCGCAAGATTCAGGGTACACTGAAGCTTTCTTT
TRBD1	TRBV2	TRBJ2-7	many	CASSEGGQTYEQYF	TGTGCCAGCAGTGAAGGGGGACAGACGTACGAGCAGTACTTC
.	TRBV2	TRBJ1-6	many	CASSVDFSPLHF	TGTGCCAGCAGTGTAGACTTCTCACCCCTCCACTTT
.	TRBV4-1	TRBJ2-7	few	CASSQDEAGKGYEQYF	TGCGCCAGCAGCCAAGACGAGGCAGGAAAGGGCTACGAGCAGTACTTC
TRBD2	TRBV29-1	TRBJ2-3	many	CSVGRGTSTDTQYF	TGCAGCGTTGGGCGGGGGACTAGCACAGATACGCAGTATTTT
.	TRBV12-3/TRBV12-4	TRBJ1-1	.	CASSGGGSMNTEAFF	TGTGCCAGCAGTGGGGGAGGCTCTATGAACACTGAAGCTTTCTTT
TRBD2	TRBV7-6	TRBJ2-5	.	CASSRPAGGKETQYF	TGTGCCAGCAGCCGTCCAGCGGGGGGGAAAGAGACCCAGTACTTC
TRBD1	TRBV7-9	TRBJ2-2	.	CASSLAPTGVNTGELFF	TGTGCCAGCAGCTTAGCCCCGACAGGGGTGAACACCGGGGAGCTGTTTTTT
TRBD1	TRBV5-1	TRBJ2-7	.	CASSGQGASLEQYF	TGCGCCAGCAGCGGACAGGGGGCCTCCCTCGAGCAGTACTTC
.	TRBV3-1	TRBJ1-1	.	CASSYGGDTEAFF	TGTGCCAGCAGCTACGGAGGGGACACTGAAGCTTTCTTT
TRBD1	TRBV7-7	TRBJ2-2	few	CASTTGVDNRELFF	TGTGCCAGCACCACAGGGGTGGATAACCGGGAGCTGTTTTTT
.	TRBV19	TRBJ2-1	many	CASSIQFGSSYNEQFF	TGTGCCAGTAGTATCCAGTTCGGGAGCTCCTACAATGAGCAGTTCTTC
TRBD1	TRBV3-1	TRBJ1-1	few	CASRTGGWNTEAFF	TGTGCCAGCAGGACAGGGGGCTGGAACACTGAAGCTTTCTTT
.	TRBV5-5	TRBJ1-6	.	CASSPNQGRSSPLHF	TGTGCCAGCAGCCCGAATCAGGGAAGGAGTTCACCCCTCCACTTT
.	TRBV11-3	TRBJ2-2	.	CASSLDPVPGELFF	TGTGCCAGCAGCTTAGATCCAGTCCCCGGGGAGCTGTTTTTT
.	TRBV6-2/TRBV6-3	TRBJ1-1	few	CASSYGAEEAFF	TGTGCCAGCAGTTACGGGGCAGAAGAAGCTTTCTTT
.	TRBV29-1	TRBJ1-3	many	CSVEDNNSGNTIYF	TGCAGCGTTGAAGACAATAACTCTGGAAACACCATATATTTT
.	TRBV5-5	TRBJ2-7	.	CASSLAAEYEQYF	TGTGCCAGCAGCTTGGCGGCGGAATACGAGCAGTACTTC